What follows describes a single T cell receptor beta chain. Relative to the germline gene, one junction end is altered; a read error may explain this. The data are from a study of control samples from healthy donors and cancer patients. In germline, CDR1 is SSHAT, CDR2 FNYEAQ (reference sequence). The CDR3 covers 15 residues. Measured with immunoSEQ multiplex PCR; TCRdb has only the in-frame clones, and not every one. The sample shows about 160,000 clones, 93% of them seen only once. The rearrangement links TRBV7-7 to TRBJ2-5, with no clear D. This clonotype originated in a young man in good health. The sequenced sample was blood. CDR3 coding DNA: TGTGCTAGCAGCTTAAGTTTCCGGGACCAAGAGACCCAGTACTTC. It encodes CASSLSFRDQETQYF. The complete variable domain, with remaining parts taken from reference TRBV7-7 and TRBJ2-5, reads GAGVSQSPRYKVTKRGQDVTLRCDPISSHATLYWYQQALGQGPEFLTYFNYEAQPDKSGLPSDRFSAERPEGSISTLTIQRTEQRDSAMYRCASSLSFRDQETQYFGPGTRLLVL.